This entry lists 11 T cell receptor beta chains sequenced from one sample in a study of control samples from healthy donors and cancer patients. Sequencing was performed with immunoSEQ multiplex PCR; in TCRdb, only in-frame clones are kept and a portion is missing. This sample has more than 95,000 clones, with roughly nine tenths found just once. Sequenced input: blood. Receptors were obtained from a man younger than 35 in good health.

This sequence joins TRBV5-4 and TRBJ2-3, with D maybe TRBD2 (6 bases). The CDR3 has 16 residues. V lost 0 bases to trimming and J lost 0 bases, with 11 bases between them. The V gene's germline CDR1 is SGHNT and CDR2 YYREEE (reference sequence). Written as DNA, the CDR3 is TGTGCCAGCAGCTTGGGGCTAGCGACTAGCACAGATACGCAGTATTTT. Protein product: CASSLGLATSTDTQYF.

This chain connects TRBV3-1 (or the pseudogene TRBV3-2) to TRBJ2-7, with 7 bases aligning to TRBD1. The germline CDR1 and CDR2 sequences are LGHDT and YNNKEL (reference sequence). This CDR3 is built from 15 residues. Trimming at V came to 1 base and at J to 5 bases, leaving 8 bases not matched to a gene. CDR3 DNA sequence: TGTGCCAGCAGCCAAGCCAGGACAGGTGTCAACGAGCAGTACTTC. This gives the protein CASSQARTGVNEQYF.

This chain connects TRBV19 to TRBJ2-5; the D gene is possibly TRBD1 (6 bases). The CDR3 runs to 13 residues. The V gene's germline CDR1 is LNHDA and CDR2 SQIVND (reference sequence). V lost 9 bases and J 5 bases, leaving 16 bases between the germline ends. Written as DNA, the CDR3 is TGTGCCAGCAGTGAAACAAGGGGGGAGACCCAGTACTTC. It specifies CASSETRGETQYF.

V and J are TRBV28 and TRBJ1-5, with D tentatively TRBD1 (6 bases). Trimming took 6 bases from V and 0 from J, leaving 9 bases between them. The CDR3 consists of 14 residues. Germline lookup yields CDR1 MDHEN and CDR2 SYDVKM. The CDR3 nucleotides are TGTGCCAGCAGAAACAGGGTTAGCAATCAGCCCCAGCATTTT. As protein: CASRNRVSNQPQHF.

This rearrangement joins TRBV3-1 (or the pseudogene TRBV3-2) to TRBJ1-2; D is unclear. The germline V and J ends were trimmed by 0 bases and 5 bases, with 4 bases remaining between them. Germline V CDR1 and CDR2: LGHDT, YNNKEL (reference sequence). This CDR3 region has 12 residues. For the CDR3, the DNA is TGTGCCAGCAGCCAAGACAGTTATGGCTACACCTTC. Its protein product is CASSQDSYGYTF.

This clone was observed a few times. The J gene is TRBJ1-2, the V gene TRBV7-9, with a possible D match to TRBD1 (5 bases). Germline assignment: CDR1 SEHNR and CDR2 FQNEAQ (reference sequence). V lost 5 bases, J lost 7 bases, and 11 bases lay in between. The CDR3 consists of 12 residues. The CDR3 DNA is TGTGCCAGCAGCCTATCCGGGGGTGGCTACACCTTC. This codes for CASSLSGGGYTF.

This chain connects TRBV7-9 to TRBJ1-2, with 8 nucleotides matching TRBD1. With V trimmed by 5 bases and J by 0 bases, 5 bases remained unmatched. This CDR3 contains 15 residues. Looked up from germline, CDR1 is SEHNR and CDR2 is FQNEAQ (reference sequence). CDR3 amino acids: CASSLSTGANYGYTF. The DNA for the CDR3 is TGTGCCAGCAGCCTATCGACAGGGGCTAACTATGGCTACACCTTC. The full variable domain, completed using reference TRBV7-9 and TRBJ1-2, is DTGVSQNPRHKITKRGQNVTFRCDPISEHNRLYWYRQTLGQGPEFLTYFQNEAQLEKSRLLSDRFSAERPKGSFSTLEIQRTEQGDSAMYLCASSLSTGANYGYTFGSGTRLTVV.

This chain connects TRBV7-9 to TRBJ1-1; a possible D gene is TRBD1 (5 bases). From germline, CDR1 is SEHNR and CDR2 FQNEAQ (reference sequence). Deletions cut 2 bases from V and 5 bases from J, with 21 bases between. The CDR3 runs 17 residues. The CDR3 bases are TGTGCCAGCAGCTTAAGGGGTCGAGACACCCTGCTGACTGAAGCTTTCTTT. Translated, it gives CASSLRGRDTLLTEAFF.

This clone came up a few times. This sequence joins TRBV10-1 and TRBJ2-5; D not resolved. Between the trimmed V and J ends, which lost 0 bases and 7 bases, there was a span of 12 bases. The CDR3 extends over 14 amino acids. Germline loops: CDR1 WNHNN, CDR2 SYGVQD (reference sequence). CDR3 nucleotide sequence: TGCGCCAGCAGTGAGTCGACGCCGGTGGGGACCCAGTACTTC. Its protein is CASSESTPVGTQYF.

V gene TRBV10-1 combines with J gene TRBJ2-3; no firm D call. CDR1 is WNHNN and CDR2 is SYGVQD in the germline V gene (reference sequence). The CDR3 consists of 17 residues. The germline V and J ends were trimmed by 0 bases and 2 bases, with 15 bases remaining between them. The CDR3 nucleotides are TGCGCCAGCAGTGAGTCCGGGCTAACCACTAACACAGATACGCAGTATTTT. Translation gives CASSESGLTTNTDTQYF.

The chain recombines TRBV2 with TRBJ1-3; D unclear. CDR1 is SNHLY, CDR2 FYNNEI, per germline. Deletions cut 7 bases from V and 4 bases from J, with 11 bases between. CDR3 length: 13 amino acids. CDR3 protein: CASNFGEGNTIYF. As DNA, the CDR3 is TGTGCCAGCAACTTTGGGGAGGGAAACACCATATATTTT.